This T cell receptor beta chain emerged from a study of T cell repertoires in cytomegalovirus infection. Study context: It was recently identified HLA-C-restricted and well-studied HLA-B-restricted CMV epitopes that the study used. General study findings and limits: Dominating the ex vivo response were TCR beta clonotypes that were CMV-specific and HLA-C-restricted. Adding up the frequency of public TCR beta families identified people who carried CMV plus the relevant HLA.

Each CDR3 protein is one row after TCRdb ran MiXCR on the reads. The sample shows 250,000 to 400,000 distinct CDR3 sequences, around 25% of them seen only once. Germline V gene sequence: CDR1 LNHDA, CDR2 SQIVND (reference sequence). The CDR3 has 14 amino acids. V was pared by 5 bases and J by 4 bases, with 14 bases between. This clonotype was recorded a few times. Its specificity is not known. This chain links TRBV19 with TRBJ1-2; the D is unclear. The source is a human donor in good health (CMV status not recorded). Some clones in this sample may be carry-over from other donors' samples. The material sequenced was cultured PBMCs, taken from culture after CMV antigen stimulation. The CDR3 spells CASSPSAGAYGYTF. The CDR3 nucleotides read TGTGCCAGTAGTCCCTCGGCAGGAGCCTATGGCTACACCTTC.